The clone carrying this T cell receptor beta chain was observed a handful of times. Its antigen is unknown. Germline V CDR1 and CDR2: LNHDA, SQIVND (reference sequence). The CDR3 runs to 13 residues. V was cut by 1 base and J by 7 bases, with 8 bases left in between. This record belongs to a study of T cell repertoires in cytomegalovirus infection. Across the whole study: Newly reported HLA-C-restricted and thoroughly characterized HLA-B-restricted CMV epitopes were employed. Public TCR beta signatures were indicative of both CMV infection and a matching HLA type.

TCRdb processed the reads anew with MiXCR; each CDR3 protein has one entry. The top ten clones hold under 15% of a sample with roughly 920,000 distinct CDR3 sequences, about a third of them seen once. Notes on the study in general: Using cumulative public TCR beta family frequency, the authors identified those who carried CMV together with the relevant HLA.

V usage is TRBV19 and J usage is TRBJ2-1; no clear D. Here the sequenced sample was cultured CD8+ T cells from PBMCs, taken from culture after CMV antigen stimulation. This TCR came from a human donor in good health (CMV status not recorded). Some clones in this sample may be carry-over from other donors' samples. CDR3 coding DNA: TGTGCCAGTAGTATAGTATTACGAAATGAGCAGTTCTTC. Its protein product is CASSIVLRNEQFF.